This T cell receptor beta chain was documented in a study of T cells after somatic rescue of genetic block. Repertoires were generated with immunoSEQ multiplex PCR, while TCRdb's copy carries only in-frame clones and drops some. The table lists fewer than 150,000 clones, 80% to 95% of them singletons, with about 1.5% in the top ten. The CDR3 extends over 14 amino acids. V dropped 5 bases and J dropped 2; count of bases not matched to a gene: 4. In germline, CDR1 is MRHNA, CDR2 SNTAGT. The origin of this receptor is a woman aged 18 to 35. This rearrangement joins TRBV6-4 to TRBJ2-5; TRBD1 agrees at 8 bases. Sequenced input: peripheral blood mononuclear cells (PBMCs). The CDR3 reads CASSSRTGQETQYF. DNA of the CDR3: TGTGCCAGCAGTTCTCGGACAGGGCAAGAGACCCAGTACTTC.